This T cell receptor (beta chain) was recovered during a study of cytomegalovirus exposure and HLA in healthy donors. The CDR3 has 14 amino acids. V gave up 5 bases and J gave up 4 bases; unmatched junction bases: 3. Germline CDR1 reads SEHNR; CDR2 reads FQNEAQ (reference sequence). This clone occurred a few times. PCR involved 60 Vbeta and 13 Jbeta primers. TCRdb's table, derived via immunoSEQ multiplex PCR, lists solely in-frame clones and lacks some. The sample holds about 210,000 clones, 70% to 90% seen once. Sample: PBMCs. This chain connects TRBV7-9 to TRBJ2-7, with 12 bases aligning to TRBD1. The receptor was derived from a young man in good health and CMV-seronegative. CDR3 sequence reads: CASSPGQGAYEQYF. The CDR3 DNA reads TGTGCCAGCAGCCCGGGACAGGGGGCTTACGAGCAGTACTTC.